The 2 T cell receptor beta chains in this list originate from one sample, sequenced in a study of blood T cell repertoires in COVID-19. Measured with immunoSEQ multiplex PCR; TCRdb has only the in-frame clones, and not every one. The sample lists fewer than 350,000 clones, approximately 88% occurring once. Sequencing was done on a sample of PBMCs or T cells enriched from blood (not recorded which). The source of these receptors is a woman between 40 and 55 years old who had recovered from COVID-19.

This chain uses TRBV18 with TRBJ2-7; 9 bases fit TRBD1. Germline V gene data show CDR1 as KGHSH and CDR2 as LQKENI. The CDR3 has 15 amino acids. Trimming took 3 bases from V and 4 from J; bases not matched to a gene: 7. In nucleotides, the CDR3 is TGTGCCAGCTCACCTCGGGACAGGGTCGGGTACGAGCAGTACTTC. Protein product: CASSPRDRVGYEQYF.

The gene calls are TRBV9 and TRBJ1-6, with D maybe TRBD1 (6 bases). V was trimmed by 5 bases and J by 1 base, leaving 16 bases between them. CDR1 is SGDLS and CDR2 is YYNGEE in the germline V gene. The CDR3 covers 17 residues. CDR3: CASSTGHSQSYNSPLHF. The CDR3 bases are TGTGCCAGCAGTACGGGACATTCGCAGTCCTATAATTCACCCCTCCACTTT.